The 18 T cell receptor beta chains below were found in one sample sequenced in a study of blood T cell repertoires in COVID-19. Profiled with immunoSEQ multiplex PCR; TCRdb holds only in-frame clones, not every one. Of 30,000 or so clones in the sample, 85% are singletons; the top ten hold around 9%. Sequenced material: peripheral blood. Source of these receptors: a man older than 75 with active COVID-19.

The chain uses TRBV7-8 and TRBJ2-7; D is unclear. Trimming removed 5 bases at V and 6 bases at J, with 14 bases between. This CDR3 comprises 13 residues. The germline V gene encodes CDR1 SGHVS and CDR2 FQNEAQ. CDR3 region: CASSRPVSFEQYF. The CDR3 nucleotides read TGTGCCAGCAGCCGCCCCGTTTCGTTCGAGCAGTACTTC.

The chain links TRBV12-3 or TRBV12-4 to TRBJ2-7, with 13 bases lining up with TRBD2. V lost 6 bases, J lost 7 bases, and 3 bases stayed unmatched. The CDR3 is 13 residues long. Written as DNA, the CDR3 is TGTGCCAGCAGCCTACTAGCGGGGGGGGAGCAGTACTTC. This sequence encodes CASSLLAGGEQYF.

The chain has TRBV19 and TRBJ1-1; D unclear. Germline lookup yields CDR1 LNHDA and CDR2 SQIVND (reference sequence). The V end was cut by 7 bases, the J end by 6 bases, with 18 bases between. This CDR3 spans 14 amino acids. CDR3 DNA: TGTGCCAGTACCCAGTTCGGGGTGTACGCTGAAGCTTTCTTT. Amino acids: CASTQFGVYAEAFF.

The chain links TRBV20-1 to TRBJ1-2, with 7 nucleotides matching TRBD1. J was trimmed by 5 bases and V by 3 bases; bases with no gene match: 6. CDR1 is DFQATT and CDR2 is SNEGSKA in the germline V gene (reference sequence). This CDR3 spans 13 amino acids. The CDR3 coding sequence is TGCAGTGCTAGTCTCAGGGGGGATTATGGCTACACCTTC. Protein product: CSASLRGDYGYTF.

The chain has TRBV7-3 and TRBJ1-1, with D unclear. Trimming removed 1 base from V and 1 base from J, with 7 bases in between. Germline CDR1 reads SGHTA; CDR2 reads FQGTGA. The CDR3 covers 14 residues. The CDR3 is CASSLSGTNTEAFF. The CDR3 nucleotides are TGTGCCAGCAGCTTAAGCGGCACGAACACTGAAGCTTTCTTT.

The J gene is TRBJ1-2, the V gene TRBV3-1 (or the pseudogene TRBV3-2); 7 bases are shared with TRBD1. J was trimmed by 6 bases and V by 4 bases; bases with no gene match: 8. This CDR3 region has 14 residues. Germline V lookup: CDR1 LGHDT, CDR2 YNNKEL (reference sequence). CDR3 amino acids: CASSPQGILDGYTF. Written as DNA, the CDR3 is TGTGCCAGCAGCCCACAGGGGATTTTAGATGGCTACACCTTC.

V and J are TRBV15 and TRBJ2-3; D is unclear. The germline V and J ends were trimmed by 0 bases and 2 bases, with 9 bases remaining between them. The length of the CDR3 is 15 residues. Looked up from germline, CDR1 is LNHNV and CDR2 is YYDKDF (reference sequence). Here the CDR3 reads CATSRDPQPTDTQYF. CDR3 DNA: TGTGCCACCAGCAGAGATCCACAGCCCACAGATACGCAGTATTTT.

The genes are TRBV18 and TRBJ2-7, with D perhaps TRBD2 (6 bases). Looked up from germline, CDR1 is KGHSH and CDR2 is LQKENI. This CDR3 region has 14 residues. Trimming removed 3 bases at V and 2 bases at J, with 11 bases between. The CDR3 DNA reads TGTGCCAGCTCACCTGGGACTGCCACCTACGAGCAGTACTTC. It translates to CASSPGTATYEQYF. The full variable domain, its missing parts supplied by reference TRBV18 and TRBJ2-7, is NAGVMQNPRHLVRRRGQEARLRCSPMKGHSHVYWYRQLPEEGLKFMVYLQKENIIDESGMPKERFSAEFPKEGPSILRIQQVVRGDSAAYFCASSPGTATYEQYFGPGTRLTVT.

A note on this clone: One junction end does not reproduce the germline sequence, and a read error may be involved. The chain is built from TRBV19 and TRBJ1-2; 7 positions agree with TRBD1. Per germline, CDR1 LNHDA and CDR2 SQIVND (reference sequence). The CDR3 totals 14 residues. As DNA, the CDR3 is TGTGCCAGTAGTATAGAGTACGGGACAGTTCAATCCGTCTTC. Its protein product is CASSIEYGTVQSVF. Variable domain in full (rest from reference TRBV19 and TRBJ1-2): DGGITQSPKYLFRKEGQNVTLSCEQNLNHDAMYWYRQDPGQGLRLIYYSQIVNDFQKGDIAEGYSVSREKKESFPLTVTSAQKNPTAFYLCASSIEYGTVQSVFGSGTRLTVV.

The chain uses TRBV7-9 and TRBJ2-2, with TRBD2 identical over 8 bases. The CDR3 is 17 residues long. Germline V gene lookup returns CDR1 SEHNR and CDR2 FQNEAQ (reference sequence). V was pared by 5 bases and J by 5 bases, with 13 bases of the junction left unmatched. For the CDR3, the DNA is TGTGCCAGCAGCCCGACGCCCGGGGGGGCCGGAACCGGGGAGCTGTTTTTT. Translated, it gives CASSPTPGGAGTGELFF.

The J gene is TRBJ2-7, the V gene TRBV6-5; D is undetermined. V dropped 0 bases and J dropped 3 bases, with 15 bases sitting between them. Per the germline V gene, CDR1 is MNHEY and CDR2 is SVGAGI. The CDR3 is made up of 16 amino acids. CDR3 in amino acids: CASSYSAASTYYEQYF. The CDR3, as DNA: TGTGCCAGCAGTTACTCCGCGGCCTCCACTTACTACGAGCAGTACTTC.

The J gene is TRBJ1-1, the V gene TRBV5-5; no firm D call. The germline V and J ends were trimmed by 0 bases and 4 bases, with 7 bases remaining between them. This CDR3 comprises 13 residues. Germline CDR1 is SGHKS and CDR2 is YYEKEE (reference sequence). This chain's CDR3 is CASSLERVTEAFF. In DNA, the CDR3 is TGTGCCAGCAGCTTGGAGCGGGTCACTGAAGCTTTCTTT.

CDR3 bases: TGTGCCAGCACCACGGGACAGGGTTTATCCACTGAAGCTTTCTTT. Translating gives CASTTGQGLSTEAFF. V and J are TRBV6-5 and TRBJ1-1; 9 bases are shared with TRBD1. V was pared by 7 bases and J by 4 bases, with 10 bases of the junction left unmatched. The CDR3 length is 15 residues. The V gene's germline CDR1 is MNHEY and CDR2 SVGAGI.

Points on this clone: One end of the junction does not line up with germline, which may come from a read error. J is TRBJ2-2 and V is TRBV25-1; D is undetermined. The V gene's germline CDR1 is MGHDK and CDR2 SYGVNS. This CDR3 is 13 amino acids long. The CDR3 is CASSGAKTGELFF. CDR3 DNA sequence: TGTGCCAGCAGTGGAGCGAAGACCGGGGAGCTGTTTTTT.

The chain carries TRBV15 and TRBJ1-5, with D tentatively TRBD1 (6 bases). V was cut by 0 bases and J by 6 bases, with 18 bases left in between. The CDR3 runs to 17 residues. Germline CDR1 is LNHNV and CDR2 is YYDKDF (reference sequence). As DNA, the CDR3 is TGTGCCACCAGCAGAGATCCAGGGACAAGAATTGGTCAGCCCCAGCATTTT. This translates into CATSRDPGTRIGQPQHF.

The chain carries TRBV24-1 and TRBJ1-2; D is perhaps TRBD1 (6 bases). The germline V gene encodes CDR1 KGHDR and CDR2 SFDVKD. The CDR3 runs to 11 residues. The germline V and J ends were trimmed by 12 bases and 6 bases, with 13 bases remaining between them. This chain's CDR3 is CAWKGVDGYTF. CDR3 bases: TGTGCCTGGAAGGGGGTCGATGGCTACACCTTC.

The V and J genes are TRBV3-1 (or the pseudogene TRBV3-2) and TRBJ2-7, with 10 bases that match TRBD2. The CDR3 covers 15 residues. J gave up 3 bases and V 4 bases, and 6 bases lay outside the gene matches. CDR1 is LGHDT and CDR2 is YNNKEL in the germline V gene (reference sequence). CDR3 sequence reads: CASSREAGGYYEQYF. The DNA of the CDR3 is TGTGCCAGCAGCCGGGAAGCGGGGGGGTACTACGAGCAGTACTTC.

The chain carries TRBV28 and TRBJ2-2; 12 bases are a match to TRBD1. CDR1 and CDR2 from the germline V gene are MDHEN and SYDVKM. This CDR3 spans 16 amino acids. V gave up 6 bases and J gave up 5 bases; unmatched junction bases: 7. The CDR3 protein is CASRSGTGGITGELFF. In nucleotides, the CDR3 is TGTGCCAGCAGATCCGGGACAGGGGGCATAACCGGGGAGCTGTTTTTT.